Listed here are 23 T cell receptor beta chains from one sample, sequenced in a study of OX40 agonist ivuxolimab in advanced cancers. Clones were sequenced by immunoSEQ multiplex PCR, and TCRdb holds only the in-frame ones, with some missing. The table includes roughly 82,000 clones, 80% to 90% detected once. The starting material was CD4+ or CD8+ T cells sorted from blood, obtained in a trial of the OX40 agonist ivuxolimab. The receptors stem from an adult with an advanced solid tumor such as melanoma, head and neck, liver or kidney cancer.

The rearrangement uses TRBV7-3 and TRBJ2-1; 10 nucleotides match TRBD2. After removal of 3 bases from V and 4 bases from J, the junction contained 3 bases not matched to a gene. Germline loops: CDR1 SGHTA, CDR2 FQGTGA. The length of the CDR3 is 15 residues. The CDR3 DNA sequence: TGTGCCAGCAGCTTTGTGACTAGCGGGTACAATGAGCAGTTCTTC. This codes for CASSFVTSGYNEQFF.

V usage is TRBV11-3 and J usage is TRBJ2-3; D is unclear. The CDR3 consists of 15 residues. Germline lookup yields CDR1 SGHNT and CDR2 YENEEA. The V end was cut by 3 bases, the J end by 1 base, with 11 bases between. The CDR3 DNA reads TGTGCCAGCAGCTTCTTGGGGTGGGGCACAGATACGCAGTATTTT. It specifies CASSFLGWGTDTQYF.

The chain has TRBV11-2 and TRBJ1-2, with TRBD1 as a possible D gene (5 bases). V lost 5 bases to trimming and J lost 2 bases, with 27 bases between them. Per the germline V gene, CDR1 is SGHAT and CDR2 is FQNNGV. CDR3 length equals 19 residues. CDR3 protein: CASSPLVPRVAGLNYGYTF. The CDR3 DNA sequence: TGTGCCAGCAGCCCCCTCGTGCCCAGGGTGGCAGGGCTGAACTATGGCTACACCTTC.

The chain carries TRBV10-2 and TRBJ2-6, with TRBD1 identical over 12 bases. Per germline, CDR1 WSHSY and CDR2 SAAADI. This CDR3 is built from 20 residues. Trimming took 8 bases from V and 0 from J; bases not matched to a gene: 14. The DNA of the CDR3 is TGCGCCAGCCGACCCGGGACAGGGGGCAGCGTGAGCTCTGGGGCCAACGTCCTGACTTTC. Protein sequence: CASRPGTGGSVSSGANVLTF.

In DNA form, the CDR3 reads TGTGCCAGCAGCTTTACCAGCGGTACGAACACCGGGGAGCTGTTTTTT. It is translated as CASSFTSGTNTGELFF. The chain has TRBV11-2 and TRBJ2-2; a weak D match, TRBD2 (5 bases). The CDR3 consists of 16 residues. CDR1 is SGHAT and CDR2 is FQNNGV in the germline V gene. Trimming removed 3 bases from V and 0 bases from J, with 11 bases in between.

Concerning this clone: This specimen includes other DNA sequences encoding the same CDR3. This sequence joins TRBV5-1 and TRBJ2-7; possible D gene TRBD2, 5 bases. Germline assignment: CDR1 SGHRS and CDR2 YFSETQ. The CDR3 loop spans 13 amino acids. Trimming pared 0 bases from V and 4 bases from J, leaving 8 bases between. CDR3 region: CASSLVGGYEQYF. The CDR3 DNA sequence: TGCGCCAGCAGCTTGGTCGGCGGGTACGAGCAGTACTTC.

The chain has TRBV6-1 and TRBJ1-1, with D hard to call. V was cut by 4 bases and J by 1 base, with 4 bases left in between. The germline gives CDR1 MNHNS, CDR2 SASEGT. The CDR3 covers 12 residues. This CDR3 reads CASSARNTEAFF. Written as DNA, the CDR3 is TGTGCCAGCAGTGCGCGGAACACTGAAGCTTTCTTT.

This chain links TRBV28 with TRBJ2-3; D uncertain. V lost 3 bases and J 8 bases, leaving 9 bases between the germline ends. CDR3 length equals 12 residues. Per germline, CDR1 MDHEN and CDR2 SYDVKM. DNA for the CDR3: TGTGCCAGCAGTTTCCGGATTGTTACGCAGTATTTT. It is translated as CASSFRIVTQYF.

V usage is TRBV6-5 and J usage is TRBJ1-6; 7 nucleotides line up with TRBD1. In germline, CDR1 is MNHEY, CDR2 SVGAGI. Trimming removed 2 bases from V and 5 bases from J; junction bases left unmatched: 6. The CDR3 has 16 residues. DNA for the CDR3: TGTGCCAGCAGTTACGAGACAGGGAGGGATAATTCACCCCTCCACTTT. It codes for CASSYETGRDNSPLHF.

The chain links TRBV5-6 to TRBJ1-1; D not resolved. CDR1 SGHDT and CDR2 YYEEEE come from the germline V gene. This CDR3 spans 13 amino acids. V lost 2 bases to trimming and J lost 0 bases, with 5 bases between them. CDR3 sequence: CASSLDLNTEAFF. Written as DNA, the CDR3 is TGTGCCAGCAGCTTAGATCTGAACACTGAAGCTTTCTTT.

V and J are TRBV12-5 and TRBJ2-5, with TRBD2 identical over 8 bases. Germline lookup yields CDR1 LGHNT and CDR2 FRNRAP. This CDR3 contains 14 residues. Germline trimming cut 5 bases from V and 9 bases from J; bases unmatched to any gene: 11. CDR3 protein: CASGRGGLREPQYF. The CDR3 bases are TGTGCTAGTGGTCGGGGGGGACTGAGGGAGCCCCAGTACTTC.

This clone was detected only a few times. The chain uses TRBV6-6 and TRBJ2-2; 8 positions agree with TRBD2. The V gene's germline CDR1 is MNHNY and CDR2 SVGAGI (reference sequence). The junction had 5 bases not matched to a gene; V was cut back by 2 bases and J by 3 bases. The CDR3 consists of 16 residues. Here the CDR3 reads CASSYPRGGYTGELFF. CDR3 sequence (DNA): TGTGCCAGCAGTTACCCCCGGGGGGGCTACACCGGGGAGCTGTTTTTT.

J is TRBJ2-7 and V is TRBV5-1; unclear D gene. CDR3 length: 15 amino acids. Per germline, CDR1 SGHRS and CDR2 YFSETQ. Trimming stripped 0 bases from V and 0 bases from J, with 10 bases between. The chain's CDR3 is CASSLVGSPSYEQYF. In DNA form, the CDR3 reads TGCGCCAGCAGCTTGGTGGGCTCGCCCTCCTACGAGCAGTACTTC.

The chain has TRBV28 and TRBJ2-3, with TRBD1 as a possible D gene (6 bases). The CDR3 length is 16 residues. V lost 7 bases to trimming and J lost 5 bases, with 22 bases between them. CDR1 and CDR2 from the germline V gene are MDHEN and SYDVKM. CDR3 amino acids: CASTITGLLWGDTQYF. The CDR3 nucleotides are TGTGCCAGCACCATCACAGGGTTATTATGGGGAGATACGCAGTATTTT.

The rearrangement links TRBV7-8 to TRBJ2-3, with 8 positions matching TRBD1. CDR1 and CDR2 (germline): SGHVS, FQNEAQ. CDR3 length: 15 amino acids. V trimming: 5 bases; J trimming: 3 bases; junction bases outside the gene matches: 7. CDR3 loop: CASSPQGVWTDTQYF. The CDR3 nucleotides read TGTGCCAGCAGCCCACAGGGGGTATGGACAGATACGCAGTATTTT.

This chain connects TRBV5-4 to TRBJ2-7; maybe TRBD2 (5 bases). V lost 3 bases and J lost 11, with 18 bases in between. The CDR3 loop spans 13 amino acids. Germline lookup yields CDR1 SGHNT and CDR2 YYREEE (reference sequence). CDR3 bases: TGTGCCAGCAGCTACCAGGTCGGGATTAAAGAGTACTTC. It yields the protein CASSYQVGIKEYF.

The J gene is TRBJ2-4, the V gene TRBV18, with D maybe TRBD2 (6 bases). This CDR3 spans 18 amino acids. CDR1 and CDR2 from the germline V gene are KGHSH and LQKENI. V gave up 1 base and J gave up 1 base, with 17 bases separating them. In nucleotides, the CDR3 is TGTGCCAGCTCACCACGGCCGGCCGGGGAGGACGCCAAAAACATTCAGTACTTC. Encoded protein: CASSPRPAGEDAKNIQYF.

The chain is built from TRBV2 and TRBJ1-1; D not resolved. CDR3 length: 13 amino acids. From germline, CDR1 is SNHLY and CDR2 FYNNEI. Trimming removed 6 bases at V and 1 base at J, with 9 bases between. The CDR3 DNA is TGTGCCAGCAGGCCCTCCGAGAACACTGAAGCTTTCTTT. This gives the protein CASRPSENTEAFF.

The CDR3 region is CASRGTSGRWNEQFF. CDR3 nucleotides: TGTGCCAGCAGAGGGACTAGCGGGAGGTGGAATGAGCAGTTCTTC. The rearrangement uses TRBV11-2 and TRBJ2-1; TRBD2 agrees at 15 bases. Unmatched junction bases numbered 4, after V lost 6 bases and J lost 7 bases. Germline lookup yields CDR1 SGHAT and CDR2 FQNNGV. The CDR3 is made up of 15 amino acids.

The CDR3 nucleotides are TGCGCCAGCAGCCAAGACTACAATGAGCAGTTCTTC. Translation: CASSQDYNEQFF. This chain uses TRBV4-1 with TRBJ2-1, with no clear D. CDR3 length equals 12 residues. V lost 0 bases to trimming and J lost 3 bases, with 0 bases between them. CDR1 MGHRA and CDR2 YSYEKL come from the germline V gene.

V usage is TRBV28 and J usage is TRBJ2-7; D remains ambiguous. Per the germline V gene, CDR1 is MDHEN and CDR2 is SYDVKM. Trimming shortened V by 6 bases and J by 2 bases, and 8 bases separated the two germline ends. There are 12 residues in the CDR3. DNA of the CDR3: TGTGCCAGCAGAGAGAGGACCTACGAGCAGTACTTC. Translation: CASRERTYEQYF. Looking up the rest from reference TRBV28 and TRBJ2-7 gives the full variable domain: DVKVTQSSRYLVKRTGEKVFLECVQDMDHENMFWYRQDPGLGLRLIYFSYDVKMKEKGDIPEGYSVSREKKERFSLILESASTNQTSMYLCASRERTYEQYFGPGTRLTVT.

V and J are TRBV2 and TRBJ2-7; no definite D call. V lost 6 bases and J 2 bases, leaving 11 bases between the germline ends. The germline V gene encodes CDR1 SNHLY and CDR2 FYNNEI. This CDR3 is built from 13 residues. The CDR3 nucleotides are TGTGCCAGCAGACAGACCTCAGCCTACGAGCAGTACTTC. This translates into CASRQTSAYEQYF.

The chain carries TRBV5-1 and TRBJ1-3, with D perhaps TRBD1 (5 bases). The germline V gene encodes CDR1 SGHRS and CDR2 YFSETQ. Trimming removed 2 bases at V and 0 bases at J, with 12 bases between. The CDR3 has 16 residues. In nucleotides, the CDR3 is TGCGCCAGCAGCTTTTGGGACGCACGCTCTGGAAACACCATATATTTT. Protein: CASSFWDARSGNTIYF.